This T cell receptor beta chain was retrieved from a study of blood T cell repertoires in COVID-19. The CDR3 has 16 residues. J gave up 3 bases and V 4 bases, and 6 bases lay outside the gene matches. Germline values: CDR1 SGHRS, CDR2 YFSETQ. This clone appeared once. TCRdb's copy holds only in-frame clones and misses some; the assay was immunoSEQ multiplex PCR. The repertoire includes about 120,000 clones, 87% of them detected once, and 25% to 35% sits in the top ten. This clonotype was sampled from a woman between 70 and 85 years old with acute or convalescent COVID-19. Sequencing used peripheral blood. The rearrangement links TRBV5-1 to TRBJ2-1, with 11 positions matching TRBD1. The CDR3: CASSRGTGGFYNEQFF. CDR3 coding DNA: TGCGCCAGCAGCAGGGGGACAGGGGGATTCTACAATGAGCAGTTCTTC.